This T cell receptor (beta chain) was obtained from a study of identical twins. TCRdb re-called the 5' RACE reads through MiXCR, storing one row per CDR3 protein. The top ten hold roughly an eighth of the sample, which has 350,000 to 450,000 distinct CDR3 sequences, about 18% seen once. General observations from the study: Twins shared beta out-of-frame sequences in excess, but this excess was weaker. Fewer insertions characterized abundant cord blood beta clonotypes, whereas memory repertoires showed none.

This clonotype was found a few times. Its specificity is not known. Specimen: naive T cells sorted from blood. The clonotype was recovered from a man aged 45-65 years in good health.

The CDR3, as DNA: TGCAGCGGAGGAGAGGGCTCTTTTGTTGATACGCAGTATTTT. Residues: CSGGEGSFVDTQYF. This chain connects TRBV29-1 to TRBJ2-3; possible D gene TRBD2, 5 bases. Trimming left V 7 bases short and J 6 bases short, with 20 bases between. Germline CDR1 is SQVTM and CDR2 is ANQGSEA. This CDR3 spans 14 amino acids.